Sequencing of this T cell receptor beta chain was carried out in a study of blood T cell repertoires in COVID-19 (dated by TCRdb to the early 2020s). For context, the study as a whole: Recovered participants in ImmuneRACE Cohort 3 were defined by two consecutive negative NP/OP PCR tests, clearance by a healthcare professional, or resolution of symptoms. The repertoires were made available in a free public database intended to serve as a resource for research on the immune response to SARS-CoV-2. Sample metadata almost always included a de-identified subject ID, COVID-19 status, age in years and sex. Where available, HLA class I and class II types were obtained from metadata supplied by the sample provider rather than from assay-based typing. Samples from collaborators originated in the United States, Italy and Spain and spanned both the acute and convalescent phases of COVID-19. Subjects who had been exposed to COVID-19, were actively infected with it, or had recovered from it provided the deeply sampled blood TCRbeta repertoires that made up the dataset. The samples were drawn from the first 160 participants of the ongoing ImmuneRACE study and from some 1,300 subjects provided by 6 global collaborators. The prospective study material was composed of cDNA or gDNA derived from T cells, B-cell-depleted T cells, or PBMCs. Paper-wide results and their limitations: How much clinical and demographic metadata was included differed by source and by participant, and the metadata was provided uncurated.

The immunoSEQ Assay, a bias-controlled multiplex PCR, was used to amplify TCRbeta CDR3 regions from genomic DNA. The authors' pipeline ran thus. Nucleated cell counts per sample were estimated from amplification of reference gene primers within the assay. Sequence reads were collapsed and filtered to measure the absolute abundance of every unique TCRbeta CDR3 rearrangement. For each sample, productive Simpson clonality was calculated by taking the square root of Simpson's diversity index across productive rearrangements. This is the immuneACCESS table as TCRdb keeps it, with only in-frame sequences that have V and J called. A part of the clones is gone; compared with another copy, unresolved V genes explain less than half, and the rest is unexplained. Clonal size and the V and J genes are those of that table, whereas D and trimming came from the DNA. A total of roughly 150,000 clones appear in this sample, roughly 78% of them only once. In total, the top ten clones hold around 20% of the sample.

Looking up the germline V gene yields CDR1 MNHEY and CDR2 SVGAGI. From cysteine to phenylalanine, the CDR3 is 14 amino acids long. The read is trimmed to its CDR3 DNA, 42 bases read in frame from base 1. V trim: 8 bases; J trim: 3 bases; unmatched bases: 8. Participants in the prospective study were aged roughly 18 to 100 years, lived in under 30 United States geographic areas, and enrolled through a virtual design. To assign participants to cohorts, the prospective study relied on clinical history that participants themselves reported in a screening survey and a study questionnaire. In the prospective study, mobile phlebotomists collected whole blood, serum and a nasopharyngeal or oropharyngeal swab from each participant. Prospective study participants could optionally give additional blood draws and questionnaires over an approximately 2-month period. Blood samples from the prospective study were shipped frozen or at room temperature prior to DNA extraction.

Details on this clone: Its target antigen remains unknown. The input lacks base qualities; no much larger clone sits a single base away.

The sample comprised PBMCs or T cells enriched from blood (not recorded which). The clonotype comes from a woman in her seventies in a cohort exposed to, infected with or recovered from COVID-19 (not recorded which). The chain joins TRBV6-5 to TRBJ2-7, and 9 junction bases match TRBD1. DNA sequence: TGTGCCAGCCTACTCCGGGACAGGGTCTACGAGCAGTACTTC. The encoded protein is CASLLRDRVYEQYF.